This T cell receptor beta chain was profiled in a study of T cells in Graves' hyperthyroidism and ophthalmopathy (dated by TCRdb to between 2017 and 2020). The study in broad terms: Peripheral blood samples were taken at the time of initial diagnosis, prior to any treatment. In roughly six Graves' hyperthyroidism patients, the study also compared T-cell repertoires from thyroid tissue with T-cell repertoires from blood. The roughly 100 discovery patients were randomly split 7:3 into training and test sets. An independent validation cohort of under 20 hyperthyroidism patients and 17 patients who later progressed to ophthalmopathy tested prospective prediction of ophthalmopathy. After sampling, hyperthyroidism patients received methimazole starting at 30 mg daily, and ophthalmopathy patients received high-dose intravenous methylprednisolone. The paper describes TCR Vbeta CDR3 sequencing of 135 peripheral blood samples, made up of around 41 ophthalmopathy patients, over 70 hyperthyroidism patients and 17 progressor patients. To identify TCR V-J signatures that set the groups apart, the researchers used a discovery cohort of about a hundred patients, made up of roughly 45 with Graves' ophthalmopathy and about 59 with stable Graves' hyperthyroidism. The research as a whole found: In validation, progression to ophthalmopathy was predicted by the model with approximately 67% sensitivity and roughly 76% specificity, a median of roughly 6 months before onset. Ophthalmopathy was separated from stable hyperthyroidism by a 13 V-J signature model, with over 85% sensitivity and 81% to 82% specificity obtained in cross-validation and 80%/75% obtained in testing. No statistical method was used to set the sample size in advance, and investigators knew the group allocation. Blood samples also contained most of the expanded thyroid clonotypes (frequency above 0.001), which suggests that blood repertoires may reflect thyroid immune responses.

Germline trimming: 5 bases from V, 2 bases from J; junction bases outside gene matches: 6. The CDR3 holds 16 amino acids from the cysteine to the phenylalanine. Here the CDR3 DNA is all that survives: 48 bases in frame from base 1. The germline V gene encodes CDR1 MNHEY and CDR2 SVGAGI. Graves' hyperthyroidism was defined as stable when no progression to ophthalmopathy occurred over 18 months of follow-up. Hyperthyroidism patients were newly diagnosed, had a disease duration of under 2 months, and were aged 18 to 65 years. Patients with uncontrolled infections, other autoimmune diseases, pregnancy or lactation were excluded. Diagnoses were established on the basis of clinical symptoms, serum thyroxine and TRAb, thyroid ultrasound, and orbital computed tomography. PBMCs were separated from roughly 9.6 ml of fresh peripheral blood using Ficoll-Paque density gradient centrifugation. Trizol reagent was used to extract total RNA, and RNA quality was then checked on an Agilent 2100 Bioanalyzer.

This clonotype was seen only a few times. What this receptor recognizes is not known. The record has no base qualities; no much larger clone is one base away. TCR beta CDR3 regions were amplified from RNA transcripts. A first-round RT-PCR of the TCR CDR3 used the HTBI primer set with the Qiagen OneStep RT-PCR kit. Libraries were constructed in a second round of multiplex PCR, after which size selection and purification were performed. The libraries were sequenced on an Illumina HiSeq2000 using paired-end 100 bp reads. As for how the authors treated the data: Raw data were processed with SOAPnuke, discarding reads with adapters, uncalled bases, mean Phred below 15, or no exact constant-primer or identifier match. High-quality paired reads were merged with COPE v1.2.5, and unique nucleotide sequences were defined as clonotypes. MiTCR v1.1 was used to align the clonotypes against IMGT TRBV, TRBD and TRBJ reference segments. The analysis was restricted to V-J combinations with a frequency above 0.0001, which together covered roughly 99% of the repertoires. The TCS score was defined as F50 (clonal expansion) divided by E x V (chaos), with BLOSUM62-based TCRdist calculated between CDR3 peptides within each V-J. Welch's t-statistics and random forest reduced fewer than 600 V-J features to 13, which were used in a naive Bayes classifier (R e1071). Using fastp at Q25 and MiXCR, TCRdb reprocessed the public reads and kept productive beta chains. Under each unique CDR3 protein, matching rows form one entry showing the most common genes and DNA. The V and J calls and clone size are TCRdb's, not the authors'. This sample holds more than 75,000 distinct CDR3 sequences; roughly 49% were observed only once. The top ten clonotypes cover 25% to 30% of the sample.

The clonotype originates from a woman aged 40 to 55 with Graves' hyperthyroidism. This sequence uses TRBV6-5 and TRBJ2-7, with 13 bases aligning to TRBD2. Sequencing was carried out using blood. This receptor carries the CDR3 CASSRTSGRFPYEQYF. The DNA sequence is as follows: TGTGCCAGCAGTAGGACTAGCGGGAGATTCCCCTACGAGCAGTACTTC.